The 32 T cell receptor beta chains listed next were all sequenced from one sample in a study of cytomegalovirus exposure and HLA in healthy donors. The PCR was carried out with 60 Vbeta primers and 13 Jbeta primers. Clones were sequenced by immunoSEQ multiplex PCR, and TCRdb holds only the in-frame ones, with some missing. This sample has about 160,000 clones, with roughly 80% found just once. Material: PBMCs. The receptors were gathered from a woman aged 30 to 39 in good health and CMV-seronegative.

The chain employs TRBV6-8 and TRBJ1-1; D not certain. There are 8 residues in the CDR3. Germline V gene lookup returns CDR1 MNHGY and CDR2 SAAAGT. V lost 9 bases and J lost 7, with 3 bases in between. Here the CDR3 DNA reads TGTGCCAGTATTGAAGCTTTCTTT. Its protein is CASIEAFF.

The V call is TRBV5-6, the J call TRBJ2-7, with D perhaps TRBD1 (6 bases). The V end lost 3 bases, the J end lost 3 bases, and 13 bases lay between the germline ends. The CDR3 consists of 14 residues. Germline V gene sequence: CDR1 SGHDT, CDR2 YYEEEE. The CDR3 sequence: CASSYNRVSYEQYF. As DNA, the CDR3 is TGTGCCAGCAGCTACAACAGGGTGAGCTACGAGCAGTACTTC.

In its sample, this clone was seen a few times. The chain has TRBV5-1 and TRBJ2-1; TRBD2 matches at 9 bases. Germline V lookup: CDR1 SGHRS, CDR2 YFSETQ. The ends lost 6 bases at V and 2 bases at J; junction bases unmatched: 6. This CDR3 is 15 amino acids long. DNA of the CDR3: TGCGCCAGCACCCCGACTAGCGGAGCCTACAATGAGCAGTTCTTC. It specifies CASTPTSGAYNEQFF.

V usage is TRBV5-4 and J usage is TRBJ2-7; TRBD2 agrees at 10 bases. The CDR3 extends over 14 amino acids. V lost 3 bases and J lost 7; bases outside the gene matches: 7. In germline, CDR1 is SGHNT, CDR2 YYREEE (reference sequence). The CDR3 here is CASSYGLAEMEQYF. The CDR3, as DNA: TGTGCCAGCAGCTATGGACTAGCGGAGATGGAGCAGTACTTC.

This chain connects TRBV30 to TRBJ2-7; no definite D call. CDR3 length: 13 amino acids. Germline CDR1 is GTSNPN and CDR2 is SVGIG (reference sequence). V was shortened by 2 bases and J by 4 bases, with 12 bases between the two germline ends. The CDR3 sequence: CAWSTGSPYEQYF. The CDR3 region has the DNA TGTGCCTGGAGTACCGGGTCCCCATACGAGCAGTACTTC.

The genes are TRBV2 and TRBJ1-1; 8 positions match TRBD1. J gave up 4 bases and V 5 bases, and 6 bases lay outside the gene matches. CDR1 is SNHLY and CDR2 is FYNNEI in the germline V gene. This CDR3 spans 14 amino acids. Written as DNA, the CDR3 is TGTGCCAGCAGTATAACAGGGGGGACCACTGAAGCTTTCTTT. Encoded protein: CASSITGGTTEAFF.

This chain joins TRBV18 and TRBJ1-5; possible D gene TRBD1, 5 bases. Germline V gene lookup returns CDR1 KGHSH and CDR2 LQKENI. The CDR3 loop spans 16 amino acids. V gave up 3 bases and J gave up 1 base, with 13 bases separating them. CDR3 region: CASSPRREGSNQPQHF. The DNA for the CDR3 is TGTGCCAGCTCACCCCGCCGGGAGGGGAGCAATCAGCCCCAGCATTTT.

V is TRBV5-1 and J is TRBJ2-7; 7 bases align to TRBD1. CDR3 length: 14 residues. The V and J ends lost 2 bases and 5 bases, in that order; junction bases with no gene match: 7. CDR1 is SGHRS, CDR2 YFSETQ, per germline. CDR3 loop: CASSLTGDSDEQYF. CDR3 sequence (DNA): TGCGCCAGCAGCTTAACAGGGGATTCCGACGAGCAGTACTTC.

This chain uses TRBV18 with TRBJ2-3; D is possibly TRBD1 (5 bases). V lost 3 bases to trimming and J lost 0 bases, with 13 bases between them. In germline, CDR1 is KGHSH, CDR2 LQKENI. This CDR3 region has 16 residues. The CDR3 DNA is TGTGCCAGCTCACCCACGACAGCACCTAGCACAGATACGCAGTATTTT. Protein product: CASSPTTAPSTDTQYF.

The chain employs TRBV6-1 and TRBJ1-5; TRBD1 might be the D (6 bases). This CDR3 has 16 residues. CDR1 is MNHNS, CDR2 SASEGT, per germline. Trimming took off 1 base at V and 6 bases at J, with 16 bases between the two ends. CDR3 DNA: TGTGCCAGCAGTGAAGGGGCAGGGGCCGTACGTCAGCCCCAGCATTTT. Translated: CASSEGAGAVRQPQHF.

This clone was counted only a few times. This chain uses TRBV30 with TRBJ1-1, with 9 positions matching TRBD1. Trimming took 2 bases from V and 11 from J; bases not matched to a gene: 27. This CDR3 has 19 residues. Germline CDR1 is GTSNPN and CDR2 is SVGIG (reference sequence). The CDR3 loop reads CAWSPILRGTGPFVYVAFF. The CDR3 coding sequence is TGTGCCTGGAGTCCCATCTTGAGAGGGACAGGGCCCTTCGTCTACGTGGCTTTCTTT. The full variable domain, its missing parts supplied by reference TRBV30 and TRBJ1-1, is SQTIHQWPATLVQPVGSPLSLECTVEGTSNPNLYWYRQAAGRGLQLLFYSVGIGQISSEVPQNLSASRPQDRQFILSSKKLLLSDSGFYLCAWSPILRGTGPFVYVAFFGQGTRLTVV.

The chain recombines TRBV5-6 with TRBJ2-6; D is undetermined. V lost 0 bases, J lost 0 bases, and 7 bases lay in between. The germline V gene has CDR1 SGHDT and CDR2 YYEEEE. CDR3 length equals 16 residues. The CDR3 DNA reads as TGTGCCAGCAGCTTGGCCCCACACTCTGGGGCCAACGTCCTGACTTTC. Translation: CASSLAPHSGANVLTF.

The chain uses TRBV18 and TRBJ1-4; 7 nucleotides agree with TRBD1. After removal of 0 bases from V and 8 bases from J, the junction contained 6 bases not matched to a gene. Per germline, CDR1 KGHSH and CDR2 LQKENI. The CDR3 extends over 15 amino acids. This chain's CDR3 is CASSPPFPGGEKLFF. CDR3 DNA: TGTGCCAGCTCACCACCGTTCCCAGGGGGGGAAAAACTGTTTTTT.

V is TRBV30 and J is TRBJ1-2, with D perhaps TRBD1 (5 bases). V was shortened by 0 bases and J by 4 bases, with 15 bases between the two germline ends. In germline, CDR1 is GTSNPN, CDR2 SVGIG (reference sequence). The CDR3 consists of 15 residues. CDR3 in amino acids: CAWSVEVGGTYGYTF. The CDR3 DNA sequence: TGTGCCTGGAGTGTTGAGGTGGGGGGGACCTATGGCTACACCTTC.

The rearrangement links TRBV2 to TRBJ2-2; possibly TRBD1 for D (6 bases). The germline V gene has CDR1 SNHLY and CDR2 FYNNEI. The CDR3 is 16 residues long. V lost 0 bases to trimming and J lost 5 bases, with 13 bases between them. The CDR3 sequence is CASSEASGQQTGELFF. The DNA of the CDR3 is TGTGCCAGCAGTGAAGCGTCCGGACAGCAAACCGGGGAGCTGTTTTTT.

Only one count was recorded for this clone. The chain joins TRBV28 to TRBJ1-5, with D hard to call. The CDR3 has 13 residues. CDR1 is MDHEN, CDR2 SYDVKM, per germline. Trimming took off 2 bases at V and 7 bases at J, with 9 bases between the two ends. The DNA of the CDR3 is TGTGCCAGCAGTTTAGGCCGGGGACAGCCCCAGCATTTT. As protein: CASSLGRGQPQHF.

The J gene is TRBJ2-7, the V gene TRBV6-6, with D possibly being TRBD1 (6 bases). With 2 bases removed from V and 2 bases from J, the gap between germline ends came to 7 bases. In germline, CDR1 is MNHNY, CDR2 SVGAGI (reference sequence). This CDR3 region has 13 residues. The CDR3 here is CASSYRDTYEQYF. CDR3 coding DNA: TGTGCCAGCAGTTACCGGGACACCTACGAGCAGTACTTC.

About this clone: The junction shows a germline mismatch at one end, possibly a read error. V usage is TRBV7-6 and J usage is TRBJ2-3; 12 nucleotides align to TRBD2. This CDR3 region has 15 residues. Germline V gene data show CDR1 as SGHVS and CDR2 as FNYEAQ. The CDR3 region is CASSLAGGYADTQYF. The CDR3 DNA reads as TGTGCCAGCAGCCTAGCGGGGGGGTACGCAGATACGCAGTATTTT.

Only a few counts were recorded for this clone. The chain links TRBV18 to TRBJ2-7; 7 bases match TRBD1. V was pared by 6 bases and J by 2 bases, with 7 bases of the junction left unmatched. The V gene's germline CDR1 is KGHSH and CDR2 LQKENI. The CDR3 runs 14 residues. The CDR3 loop is CASSAGTATYEQYF. The CDR3 DNA follows: TGTGCCAGCTCCGCCGGGACAGCCACCTACGAGCAGTACTTC.

The V call is TRBV7-3, the J call TRBJ2-3; weak D call: TRBD2 (5 bases). Germline CDR1 reads SGHTA; CDR2 reads FQGTGA. Trimming removed 4 bases from V and 5 bases from J, with 7 bases in between. This CDR3 is 12 amino acids long. DNA for the CDR3: TGTGCCAGCAGCTCAAGCGGAGATACGCAGTATTTT. It encodes CASSSSGDTQYF. The full variable domain, with the rest looked up from reference TRBV7-3 and TRBJ2-3, is GAGVSQTPSNKVTEKGKYVELRCDPISGHTALYWYRQSLGQGPEFLIYFQGTGAADDSGLPNDRFFAVRPEGSVSTLKIQRTERGDSAVYLCASSSSGDTQYFGPGTRLTVL.

This clone was seen repeatedly, ten times or more. This chain uses TRBV5-6 with TRBJ1-1; D remains ambiguous. V lost 3 bases and J lost 4, with 10 bases in between. The CDR3 loop spans 13 amino acids. CDR1 is SGHDT and CDR2 is YYEEEE in the germline V gene. DNA of the CDR3: TGTGCCAGCAGCTCCCGGTGGAGCACTGAAGCTTTCTTT. Its translation: CASSSRWSTEAFF.

There are a few counts of this clone. The gene calls are TRBV27 and TRBJ1-4, with D perhaps TRBD1 (5 bases). Germline V CDR1 and CDR2: MNHEY, SMNVEV (reference sequence). Trimming removed 8 bases at V and 3 bases at J, with 13 bases between. This CDR3 has 14 amino acids. The DNA for the CDR3 is TGTGCCAGCCCTCCAGGGCGCTCTAATGAAAAACTGTTTTTT. It is translated as CASPPGRSNEKLFF.

The V call is TRBV6-4, the J call TRBJ1-1; 10 bases agree with TRBD1. The CDR3 has 14 residues. The germline CDR1 and CDR2 sequences are MRHNA and SNTAGT. V lost 5 bases, J lost 1 base, and 1 base stayed unmatched. The CDR3, as DNA: TGTGCCAGCAGTCGGACAGGGGGGAACACTGAAGCTTTCTTT. It specifies CASSRTGGNTEAFF.

In the case of this clone: The junction departs from the called germline gene at one end, perhaps through a read error. This rearrangement joins TRBV7-9 to TRBJ1-2; 10 bases are a match to TRBD1. The CDR3 is 15 amino acids. Per the germline V gene, CDR1 is SEHNR and CDR2 is FQNEAQ (reference sequence). The CDR3 nucleotides read TGTTCCAGCAGCTTCGGGACAGGGGCCTCCTATGGCTACACCTTC. Translated: CSSSFGTGASYGYTF.

This clone showed up just once. The V gene is TRBV19, the J gene TRBJ2-1; 10 bases are a match to TRBD2. The CDR3 is 15 residues long. Germline loops: CDR1 LNHDA, CDR2 SQIVND (reference sequence). The V and J ends lost 5 bases and 5 bases, in that order; junction bases with no gene match: 6. CDR3 in DNA: TGTGCCAGTAGTGTACCTAGCGGGAGCAACAATGAGCAGTTCTTC. Its translation is CASSVPSGSNNEQFF.

The V call is TRBV27, the J call TRBJ2-7, with a possible D match to TRBD1 (5 bases). Trimming cost V 8 bases and J 5 bases, with 16 bases left between them. Germline CDR1 and CDR2: MNHEY and SMNVEV (reference sequence). The CDR3 runs 13 residues. CDR3 in DNA: TGTGCCAGCGGTTCTTCCAGGGTCCACGAGCAGTACTTC. It codes for CASGSSRVHEQYF.

J is TRBJ1-5 and V is TRBV7-2, with unresolved D. The V gene lost 1 base and the J gene lost 7 bases, with 8 bases spanning the gap. The V gene's germline CDR1 is SGHTA and CDR2 FQGNSA. This CDR3 is built from 13 residues. The CDR3: CASSLGRQQPQHF. In nucleotides, the CDR3 is TGTGCCAGCAGCTTAGGGAGGCAACAGCCCCAGCATTTT.

The rearrangement links TRBV5-4 to TRBJ2-1; D perhaps matches TRBD2 (5 bases). The length of the CDR3 is 13 residues. The germline CDR1 and CDR2 sequences are SGHNT and YYREEE (reference sequence). V lost 0 bases and J lost 8, with 9 bases in between. This chain's CDR3 is CASSLAEGHEQFF. As DNA, the CDR3 is TGTGCCAGCAGCTTGGCCGAGGGCCATGAGCAGTTCTTC.

CDR3 in DNA: TGTGCCAGTAGTGATACGAGCGGGGTATCGGAGACCCAGTACTTC. It yields the protein CASSDTSGVSETQYF. The chain links TRBV19 to TRBJ2-5, with 7 bases matching TRBD2. This CDR3 is 15 amino acids long. With V trimmed by 5 bases and J by 5 bases, 11 bases remained unmatched. Germline lookup yields CDR1 LNHDA and CDR2 SQIVND (reference sequence).

The gene calls are TRBV2 and TRBJ1-5, with TRBD1 as a possible D gene (5 bases). The CDR3 spans 15 residues. The germline V gene has CDR1 SNHLY and CDR2 FYNNEI. V was shortened by 7 bases and J by 6 bases, with 19 bases between the two germline ends. The CDR3 region has the DNA TGTGCCAGCATGGGCCAATCAGGGAAAGGTCAGCCCCAGCATTTT. This sequence encodes CASMGQSGKGQPQHF. The full variable domain, in which reference TRBV2 and TRBJ1-5 provide the parts outside the CDR3, is EPEVTQTPSHQVTQMGQEVILRCVPISNHLYFYWYRQILGQKVEFLVSFYNNEISEKSEIFDDQFSVERPDGSNFTLKIRSTKLEDSAMYFCASMGQSGKGQPQHFGDGTRLSIL.

The rearrangement joins TRBV10-3 to TRBJ2-7; 8 nucleotides agree with TRBD1. Per germline, CDR1 ENHRY and CDR2 SYGVKD. The CDR3 runs to 14 residues. V dropped 5 bases and J dropped 3; count of bases not matched to a gene: 6. CDR3 nucleotides: TGTGCCATCAGTTCCGGGACAGGCGGCTACGAGCAGTACTTC. Translating gives CAISSGTGGYEQYF.

This chain connects TRBV10-3 to TRBJ2-7; the D gene is possibly TRBD1 (6 bases). The CDR3 loop spans 12 amino acids. CDR1 is ENHRY, CDR2 SYGVKD, per germline. V was shortened by 10 bases and J by 2 bases, with 12 bases between the two germline ends. The CDR3 coding sequence is TGTGCCACCGGACAGCTTACCTACGAGCAGTACTTC. Its translation is CATGQLTYEQYF.